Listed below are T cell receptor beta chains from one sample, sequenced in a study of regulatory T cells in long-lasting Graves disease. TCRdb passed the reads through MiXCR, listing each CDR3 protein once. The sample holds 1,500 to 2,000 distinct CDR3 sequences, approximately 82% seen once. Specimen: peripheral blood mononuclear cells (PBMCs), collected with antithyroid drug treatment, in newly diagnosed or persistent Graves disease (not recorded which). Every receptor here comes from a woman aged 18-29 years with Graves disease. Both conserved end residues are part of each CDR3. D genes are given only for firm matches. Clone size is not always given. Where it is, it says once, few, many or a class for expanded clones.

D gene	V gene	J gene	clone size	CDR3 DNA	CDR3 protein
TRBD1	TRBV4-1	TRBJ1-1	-	TGCGCCAGCAGCTCAGGGGGATTTGAAGCTTTCTTT	CASSSGGFEAFF
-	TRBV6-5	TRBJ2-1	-	TGTGCCAGCAGTCCGTCATCGTATTACAATGAGCAGTTCTTC	CASSPSSYYNEQFF
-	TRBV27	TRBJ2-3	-	TGTGCCAGCAGTTTAGGGAACAGGATCACAGATACGCAGTATTTT	CASSLGNRITDTQYF
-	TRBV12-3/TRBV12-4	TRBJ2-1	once	TGTGCCAGCAGTTTTAGCGGCAATGAGCAGTTCTTC	CASSFSGNEQFF
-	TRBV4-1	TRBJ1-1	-	TGCGCCAGCAGCTACTTGTCGACCGAGAACACTGAAGCTTTCTTT	CASSYLSTENTEAFF
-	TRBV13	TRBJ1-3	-	TGTGCCAGCAGCGAAGACAGGGGAAACACCATATATTTT	CASSEDRGNTIYF
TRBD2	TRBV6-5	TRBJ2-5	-	TGTGCCAGCAGTTACCTCTTAGCGGGGCAAGAGACCCAGTACTTC	CASSYLLAGQETQYF
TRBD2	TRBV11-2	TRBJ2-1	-	TGTGCCAGCAGCTTAGTTCTAGCGGGAGTCAATGAGCAGTTCTTC	CASSLVLAGVNEQFF
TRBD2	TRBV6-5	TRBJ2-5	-	TGTGCCAGCAGTTACTCGACGCGGGGGGAACAAGAGACCCAGTACTTC	CASSYSTRGEQETQYF
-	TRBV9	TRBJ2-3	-	TGTGCCAGCAGCGTACTAGAACTGACAGATACGCAGTATTTT	CASSVLELTDTQYF
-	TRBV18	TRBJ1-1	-	TGTGCCAGCTCACCCTTGTGGACGTCTGAAGCTTTCTTT	CASSPLWTSEAFF
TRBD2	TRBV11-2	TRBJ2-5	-	TGTGCCAGCAGCTTACGGCTAGCGGGAGGGCAAGAGACCCAGTACTTC	CASSLRLAGGQETQYF
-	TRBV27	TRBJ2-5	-	TGTGCCAGCAGTCCGGAGACCCAGTACTTC	CASSPETQYF
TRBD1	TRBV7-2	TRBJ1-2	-	TGTGCCAGCAGCTACGACAGGGGCAACTATGGCTACACCTTC	CASSYDRGNYGYTF
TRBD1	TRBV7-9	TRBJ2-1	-	TGTGCCAGCAGCTCTTCCCGACGGACAGGGCGGCATGAGCAGTTCTTC	CASSSSRRTGRHEQFF
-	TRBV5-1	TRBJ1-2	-	TGCGCCAGCAGCGCCCGGGGGACCTATGGCTACACCTTC	CASSARGTYGYTF
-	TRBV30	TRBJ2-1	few	TGTGCTTGGATAGCGGCAGAGTACAATGAGCAGTTCTTC	CAWIAAEYNEQFF
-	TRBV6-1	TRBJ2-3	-	TGTGCCACCAGAGTGAGGGAGGGCACAGATACGCAGTATTTT	CATRVREGTDTQYF
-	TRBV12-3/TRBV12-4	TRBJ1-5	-	TGTGCCAGCAGTTTAGACAGGGTAATTATCCAGCCCCAGCATTTT	CASSLDRVIIQPQHF
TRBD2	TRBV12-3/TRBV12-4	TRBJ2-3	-	TGTGCCAGCAGGATCCAAAGCGGGGGGGGCACAGATACGCAGTATTTT	CASRIQSGGGTDTQYF
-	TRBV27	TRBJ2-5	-	TGTGCCAGCAGGGGTGAGACCCAGTACTTC	CASRGETQYF
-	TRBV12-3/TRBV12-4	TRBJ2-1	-	TGTGCCAGCAGTTTATACGGGACTCGCTCCTACAATGAGCAGTTCTTC	CASSLYGTRSYNEQFF
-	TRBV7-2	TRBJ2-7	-	TGTGCCAGCAGCTTTTCCCCCTACGAGCAGTACTTC	CASSFSPYEQYF
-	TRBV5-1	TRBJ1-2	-	TGCGCCAGCAGCTTGTCACAGAACTATGGCTACACCTTC	CASSLSQNYGYTF
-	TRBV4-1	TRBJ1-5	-	TGCGCCAGCAGCCAAGTATCTTTAGAGCTTAATCAGCCCCAGCATTTT	CASSQVSLELNQPQHF
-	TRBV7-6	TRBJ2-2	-	TGTGCCAGCAGCTTAGACTTCATGGGGTCGGGCACCGGGGAGCTGTTTTTT	CASSLDFMGSGTGELFF